The clone carrying this TCR beta chain occurred once. Its antigen is unidentified. This record comes from a study of cytomegalovirus exposure and HLA in healthy donors. Looking at the study overall: A preliminary data release comprised roughly 85 million unique TCRs obtained from HLA-typed donors. Study outcomes and limitations: Cytomegalovirus status was reportedly diagnosed by the classifier with high sensitivity and specificity.

Vbeta (60) and Jbeta (13) primers were used in the PCR. Assay used: immunoSEQ multiplex PCR; TCRdb lists only in-frame clones, some missing. The table lists approximately 70,000 clones, roughly 70% of them singletons, with around 15% in the top ten. CDR1 and CDR2 (germline): KGHSY, FQNENV. Trimming shortened V by 0 bases and J by 6 bases, and 10 bases separated the two germline ends. The CDR3 is 14 residues long. The V call is TRBV16, the J call TRBJ2-3; D remains ambiguous. The sequenced sample consisted of PBMCs. The source is a male donor in good health and CMV-seropositive. The CDR3 DNA reads TGTGCCAGCAGCCAATCTCAGGTTTCGGATACGCAGTATTTT. Protein product: CASSQSQVSDTQYF.